The next 26 T cell receptor beta chains were all read from a single sample in a study of somatic mutations in T cells in chronic GVHD. The table came from immunoSEQ multiplex PCR; TCRdb's copy has only in-frame clones and leaves some out. The sample holds some 13,000 clones, approximately 80% seen once. Material for sequencing was Vbeta20-negative CD4+ T cells from blood. The receptors here all came from a male patient in his 50s with chronic graft-versus-host disease. Part of the T cells may come from the graft donor.

This chain joins TRBV2 and TRBJ2-2, with 8 bases lining up with TRBD1. Trimming cost V 5 bases and J 5 bases; bases outside gene matches: 7. The length of the CDR3 is 15 residues. The V gene's germline CDR1 is SNHLY and CDR2 FYNNEI. The chain's CDR3 is CASSRRGPLTGELFF. The CDR3 DNA is TGTGCCAGCAGTCGCAGGGGGCCCCTGACCGGGGAGCTGTTTTTT.

The rearrangement uses TRBV7-2 and TRBJ2-7; 13 bases align to TRBD2. CDR3 length equals 19 residues. J lost 2 bases, V lost 5 bases, and 15 bases had no gene match. Germline CDR1 reads SGHTA; CDR2 reads FQGNSA. The chain's CDR3 is CASSPLQGTSGALTYEQYF. In DNA, the CDR3 is TGTGCCAGCAGCCCTCTTCAGGGGACTAGCGGGGCTCTCACCTACGAGCAGTACTTC.

A few counts support this clone. The chain combines TRBV6-1 with TRBJ1-1, with a possible D match to TRBD1 (5 bases). The germline gives CDR1 MNHNS, CDR2 SASEGT. Trimming cost V 5 bases and J 3 bases, with 10 bases left between them. CDR3 size: 13 residues. The CDR3 protein is CASSLDSDTEAFF. The CDR3 DNA follows: TGTGCCAGCAGTCTAGACAGTGACACTGAAGCTTTCTTT.

This chain joins TRBV25-1 and TRBJ2-5; TRBD1 matches 9 bases. Trimming cost V 4 bases and J 5 bases; bases outside gene matches: 5. In germline, CDR1 is MGHDK, CDR2 SYGVNS. The CDR3 is made up of 14 amino acids. The CDR3 nucleotides read TGTGCCAGCAGTGGAACAGGGGGCGTCGAGACCCAGTACTTC. Amino acids: CASSGTGGVETQYF.

This clone has a single count. The chain employs TRBV29-1 and TRBJ2-7; 11 bases fit TRBD1. The CDR3 length is 13 residues. V dropped 4 bases and J dropped 9; count of bases not matched to a gene: 8. CDR1 is SQVTM, CDR2 ANQGSEA, per germline. CDR3 residues: CSVGTGGPDGQYF. The DNA of the CDR3 is TGCAGCGTTGGGACAGGGGGCCCGGATGGGCAGTACTTC.

This clone was detected only a few times. The rearrangement links TRBV5-4 to TRBJ1-1; TRBD1 matches at 7 bases. The CDR3 is made up of 14 amino acids. V shed 3 bases and J 1 base; nucleotides not matched to a gene: 3. Germline V gene lookup returns CDR1 SGHNT and CDR2 YYREEE (reference sequence). CDR3 DNA sequence: TGTGCCAGCAGCTGGGGGACAGAGAACACTGAAGCTTTCTTT. This codes for CASSWGTENTEAFF. The full variable domain, in which reference TRBV5-4 and TRBJ1-1 provide the parts outside the CDR3, is ETGVTQSPTHLIKTRGQQVTLRCSSQSGHNTVSWYQQALGQGPQFIFQYYREEENGRGNFPPRFSGLQFPNYSSELNVNALELDDSALYLCASSWGTENTEAFFGQGTRLTVV.

The chain is built from TRBV14 and TRBJ1-3; a weak D match, TRBD1 (5 bases). Germline V lookup: CDR1 SGHDN, CDR2 FVKESK. With 2 bases removed from V and 7 bases from J, the gap between germline ends came to 15 bases. This CDR3 contains 15 residues. Here the CDR3 reads CASSQFSGFGNTIYF. The CDR3 bases are TGTGCCAGCAGCCAATTCTCAGGGTTTGGGAACACCATATATTTT.

Only a few counts were recorded for this clone. J is TRBJ2-7 and V is TRBV2, with 7 bases identical to TRBD2. Trimming cost V 0 bases and J 1 base; bases outside gene matches: 6. Germline V gene data show CDR1 as SNHLY and CDR2 as FYNNEI. This CDR3 region has 16 residues. CDR3 residues: CASSEARGTMSYEQYF. The CDR3 region has the DNA TGTGCCAGCAGTGAAGCGCGAGGGACTATGTCCTACGAGCAGTACTTC.

The J gene is TRBJ1-6, the V gene TRBV18; 7 bases fit TRBD1. CDR3 length: 16 residues. Germline V gene data show CDR1 as KGHSH and CDR2 as LQKENI. V lost 1 base and J lost 3; bases outside the gene matches: 3. The CDR3 protein is CASSPRGTDYNSPLHF. Here the CDR3 DNA reads TGTGCCAGCTCACCACGAGGGACAGACTATAATTCACCCCTCCACTTT. Complete variable domain (other parts from reference TRBV18 and TRBJ1-6): NAGVMQNPRHLVRRRGQEARLRCSPMKGHSHVYWYRQLPEEGLKFMVYLQKENIIDESGMPKERFSAEFPKEGPSILRIQQVVRGDSAAYFCASSPRGTDYNSPLHFGNGTRLTVT.

This clone turned up a few times. This rearrangement joins TRBV21-1 to TRBJ1-1. TRBV21-1 is a pseudogene segment. The CDR3 covers 16 residues. This CDR3 is CASSKLSAEGRTEAFF. The CDR3 nucleotides read TGTGCCAGCAGCAAGCTCTCCGCGGAGGGTCGCACTGAAGCTTTCTTT.

The rearrangement joins TRBV4-3 to TRBJ2-1; perhaps TRBD1 as D (5 bases). Trimming took off 0 bases at V and 0 bases at J, with 18 bases between the two ends. The germline CDR1 and CDR2 sequences are LGHNA and YSLEER. The CDR3 consists of 19 residues. CDR3 coding DNA: TGCGCCAGCAGCCAAGATAATTGGCAGGGATTGAGCTCCTACAATGAGCAGTTCTTC. Translated: CASSQDNWQGLSSYNEQFF.

The rearrangement links TRBV27 to TRBJ2-3, with 13 bases lining up with TRBD2. Germline V gives CDR1 MNHEY, CDR2 SMNVEV (reference sequence). Trimming cost V 6 bases and J 0 bases; bases outside gene matches: 12. CDR3 size: 19 residues. The CDR3 region is CASSRGLAGPQTSTDTQYF. For the CDR3, the DNA is TGTGCCAGCAGCCGGGGACTAGCGGGACCCCAAACTAGCACAGATACGCAGTATTTT.

The V gene is TRBV19, the J gene TRBJ1-2; possibly TRBD1 for D (5 bases). CDR3 length: 15 residues. Trimming stripped 5 bases from V and 2 bases from J, with 15 bases between. Germline lookup yields CDR1 LNHDA and CDR2 SQIVND (reference sequence). This CDR3 is CASSPQAGRNYGYTF. The DNA for the CDR3 is TGTGCCAGTAGTCCTCAGGCAGGGAGGAACTATGGCTACACCTTC.

The chain is built from TRBV5-6 and TRBJ2-7, with D hard to call. V was cut by 0 bases and J by 2 bases, with 9 bases left in between. From germline, CDR1 is SGHDT and CDR2 YYEEEE. The CDR3 covers 14 residues. As DNA, the CDR3 is TGTGCCAGCAGCTTGGCCCAACAGACCTACGAGCAGTACTTC. Translating gives CASSLAQQTYEQYF.

The V gene is TRBV19, the J gene TRBJ2-7, with 7 bases matching TRBD2. Germline values: CDR1 LNHDA, CDR2 SQIVND (reference sequence). Germline trimming cut 5 bases from V and 5 bases from J; bases unmatched to any gene: 3. CDR3 length equals 12 residues. In nucleotides, the CDR3 is TGTGCCAGTAGTTTTCGGGGGGACGAGCAGTACTTC. As protein: CASSFRGDEQYF.

The chain employs TRBV4-2 and TRBJ2-1; 8 bases agree with TRBD2. This CDR3 is built from 14 residues. V lost 0 bases and J lost 6; bases outside the gene matches: 1. Germline V lookup: CDR1 LGHNA, CDR2 YNFKEQ. The CDR3 nucleotides are TGTGCCAGCAGCCAAGATACTAGCGGCAATGAGCAGTTCTTC. Protein product: CASSQDTSGNEQFF.

This rearrangement joins TRBV9 to TRBJ1-1, with a tentative D call TRBD1 (5 bases). This CDR3 is 14 amino acids long. Looked up from germline, CDR1 is SGDLS and CDR2 is YYNGEE. The V end was cut by 4 bases, the J end by 4 bases, with 14 bases between. CDR3 in DNA: TGTGCCAGCAGCACCCAGACAGAAGGCACTGAAGCTTTCTTT. Translation: CASSTQTEGTEAFF.

This clone was counted once. The V gene is TRBV6-5, the J gene TRBJ2-1, with D perhaps TRBD2 (6 bases). In germline, CDR1 is MNHEY, CDR2 SVGAGI. V was pared by 2 bases and J by 5 bases, with 13 bases between. This CDR3 is built from 15 residues. The CDR3 loop reads CASSYPGSGDNEQFF. The CDR3 DNA follows: TGTGCCAGCAGTTACCCCGGGTCGGGGGACAATGAGCAGTTCTTC.

V gene TRBV19 combines with J gene TRBJ2-3; 8 nucleotides line up with TRBD1. V was clipped by 2 bases and J by 1 base; unmatched bases: 2. CDR1 is LNHDA and CDR2 is SQIVND in the germline V gene (reference sequence). The CDR3 covers 15 residues. CDR3 protein: CASSISGGGTDTQYF. CDR3 DNA sequence: TGTGCCAGTAGTATATCAGGGGGCGGCACAGATACGCAGTATTTT. The full variable domain, its missing parts supplied by reference TRBV19 and TRBJ2-3, is DGGITQSPKYLFRKEGQNVTLSCEQNLNHDAMYWYRQDPGQGLRLIYYSQIVNDFQKGDIAEGYSVSREKKESFPLTVTSAQKNPTAFYLCASSISGGGTDTQYFGPGTRLTVL.

The chain couples TRBV2 to TRBJ1-5; the match to TRBD1 covers 7 bases. Germline V gene sequence: CDR1 SNHLY, CDR2 FYNNEI. With V trimmed by 6 bases and J by 7 bases, 9 bases remained unmatched. The CDR3 spans 14 residues. The CDR3 nucleotides read TGTGCCAGCAGGGGACAGACGATGGGACAGCCCCAGCATTTT. Protein: CASRGQTMGQPQHF.

This sequence joins TRBV5-6 and TRBJ1-2; 7 positions match TRBD1. This CDR3 is 15 amino acids long. V lost 4 bases and J lost 4; bases outside the gene matches: 10. CDR1 and CDR2 from the germline V gene are SGHDT and YYEEEE. The CDR3 region is CASSLTGVVGYGYTF. The DNA of the CDR3 is TGTGCCAGCAGCCTTACAGGGGTGGTCGGCTATGGCTACACCTTC.

This chain joins TRBV7-6 and TRBJ2-5, with D maybe TRBD2 (8 bases). The CDR3 has 15 residues. Germline values: CDR1 SGHVS, CDR2 FNYEAQ. V lost 6 bases, J lost 5 bases, and 19 bases lay in between. CDR3 protein: CASSSGGGGRETQYF. In DNA form, the CDR3 reads TGTGCCAGCAGTTCGGGAGGGGGCGGGCGGGAGACCCAGTACTTC.

The rearrangement links TRBV19 to TRBJ1-5; D is ambiguous. CDR3 length: 15 amino acids. The V gene lost 5 bases and the J gene lost 9 bases, with 20 bases spanning the gap. Germline lookup yields CDR1 LNHDA and CDR2 SQIVND (reference sequence). The CDR3 nucleotides read TGTGCCAGTAGTGGGCTCTCCGGGGATGGTCGGCCCCAGCATTTT. Its translation is CASSGLSGDGRPQHF.

The table lists this clone with a count of one. The V and J genes are TRBV19 and TRBJ2-1; 14 bases are a match to TRBD2. Germline values: CDR1 LNHDA, CDR2 SQIVND (reference sequence). This CDR3 spans 16 amino acids. V lost 4 bases and J lost 5; bases outside the gene matches: 4. CDR3 in amino acids: CASSSGLAGGHNEQFF. DNA for the CDR3: TGTGCCAGTAGTAGCGGACTAGCGGGGGGCCACAATGAGCAGTTCTTC.

The chain uses TRBV7-3 and TRBJ1-1, with TRBD1 identical over 8 bases. Germline trimming cut 5 bases from V and 3 bases from J; bases unmatched to any gene: 2. CDR1 is SGHTA, CDR2 FQGTGA, per germline. There are 13 residues in the CDR3. The CDR3: CASSTGGYTEAFF. The DNA for the CDR3 is TGTGCCAGCAGCACAGGGGGATACACTGAAGCTTTCTTT.

The chain combines TRBV7-8 with TRBJ1-5; D remains unclear. CDR3 length: 14 amino acids. V was clipped by 1 base and J by 5 bases, with 9 bases between them. Germline assignment: CDR1 SGHVS and CDR2 FQNEAQ. In DNA, the CDR3 is TGTGCCAGCAGCTTAGTCGGTTTGTATCAGCCCCAGCATTTT. Translating it yields CASSLVGLYQPQHF. The full variable domain, in which reference TRBV7-8 and TRBJ1-5 provide the parts outside the CDR3, is GAGVSQSPRYKVAKRGQDVALRCDPISGHVSLFWYQQALGQGPEFLTYFQNEAQLDKSGLPSDRFFAERPEGSVSTLKIQRTQQEDSAVYLCASSLVGLYQPQHFGDGTRLSIL.